This T cell receptor beta chain was identified in a study of response to subunit inactivated influenza vaccine. Points from the study as a whole: Every seasonal influenza vaccination brings in few new T cells, the authors suggested.

In TCRdb, the RT-PCR reads were re-called with MiXCR into one record per CDR3 protein. Among 800,000 or so distinct CDR3 sequences listed, approximately 21% were seen once. Many counts were recorded for this clonotype. What it binds is not known. There are 16 residues in the CDR3. Trimming pared 6 bases from V and 1 base from J, leaving 19 bases between. Germline V CDR1 and CDR2: DFQATT, SNEGSKA (reference sequence). This rearrangement joins TRBV20-1 to TRBJ1-5, with D perhaps TRBD1 (5 bases). This specimen was PBMCs from blood, taken around 5 days after vaccination. The TCR was taken from a man between 45 and 60 years old who received an inactivated influenza vaccine. As DNA, the CDR3 is TGCAGTGCCCCCAGGCGGGGCAGTAGGAGCAATCAGCCCCAGCATTTT. This sequence encodes CSAPRRGSRSNQPQHF.